One sample yielded the 5 T cell receptor beta chains listed below, sequenced in a study of T cell responses to AZD1222 COVID-19 vaccine. Libraries were prepared by immunoSEQ multiplex PCR; TCRdb keeps only in-frame clonotypes and omits some of them. The sample has roughly 130,000 clones, around nine tenths seen once. Sequencing used peripheral blood, obtained on day 0 of AZD1222 vaccination. The source of these receptors is an adult in good health.

The chain has TRBV30 and TRBJ1-1; no definite D call. The germline V and J ends were trimmed by 0 bases and 3 bases, with 17 bases remaining between them. CDR1 and CDR2 from the germline V gene are GTSNPN and SVGIG (reference sequence). The CDR3 is 16 residues long. The DNA for the CDR3 is TGTGCCTGGAGTGTGGGGTCAGATCTTTTGGACACTGAAGCTTTCTTT. Translated: CAWSVGSDLLDTEAFF.

CDR3 in DNA: TGTGCCACCAGCAGAGTAGGGTCAGATGAAAAACTGTTTTTT. Translated: CATSRVGSDEKLFF. The gene calls are TRBV15 and TRBJ1-4; D gene ambiguous. The CDR3 runs to 14 residues. CDR1 is LNHNV, CDR2 YYDKDF, per germline (reference sequence). With 1 base removed from V and 6 bases from J, the gap between germline ends came to 9 bases.

The chain couples TRBV4-1 to TRBJ1-1; D is perhaps TRBD1 (6 bases). Germline CDR1 reads MGHRA; CDR2 reads YSYEKL. The V and J ends lost 1 base and 1 base respectively, with 7 bases between them. The CDR3 sequence is 14 residues long. In DNA form, the CDR3 reads TGCGCCAGCAGCCAAGTGGGGGCGAACACTGAAGCTTTCTTT. It translates to CASSQVGANTEAFF.

V gene TRBV2 combines with J gene TRBJ2-7; weak D call: TRBD2 (5 bases). V dropped 2 bases and J dropped 5 bases, with 10 bases sitting between them. The CDR3 has 13 residues. Per germline, CDR1 SNHLY and CDR2 FYNNEI. The CDR3 protein is CASSESGMNEQYF. The CDR3 DNA reads TGTGCCAGCAGTGAATCGGGGATGAACGAGCAGTACTTC. Drawing the rest from reference TRBV2 and TRBJ2-7, the complete variable domain is EPEVTQTPSHQVTQMGQEVILRCVPISNHLYFYWYRQILGQKVEFLVSFYNNEISEKSEIFDDQFSVERPDGSNFTLKIRSTKLEDSAMYFCASSESGMNEQYFGPGTRLTVT.

This clone has only a few counts. The V and J genes are TRBV24-1 and TRBJ1-2; unclear D gene. The CDR3 has 13 amino acids. The germline V gene encodes CDR1 KGHDR and CDR2 SFDVKD. Trimming left V 4 bases short and J 2 bases short, with 7 bases between. In DNA form, the CDR3 reads TGTGCCACCAGTGAGGCCGGGAACTATGGCTACACCTTC. Translated, it gives CATSEAGNYGYTF.